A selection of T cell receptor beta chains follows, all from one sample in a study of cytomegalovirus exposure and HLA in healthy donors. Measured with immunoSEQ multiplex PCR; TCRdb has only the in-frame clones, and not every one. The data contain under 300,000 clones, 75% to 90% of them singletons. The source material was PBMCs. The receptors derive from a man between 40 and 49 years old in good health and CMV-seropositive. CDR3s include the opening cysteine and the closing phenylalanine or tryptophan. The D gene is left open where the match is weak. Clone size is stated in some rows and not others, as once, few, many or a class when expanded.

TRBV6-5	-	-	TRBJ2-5	CASSYADKETQYF	TGTGCCAGCAGTTACGCGGACAAAGAGACCCAGTACTTC
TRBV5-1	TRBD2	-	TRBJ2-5	CASSLMLAGDGETQYF	TGCGCCAGCAGCTTGATGCTAGCGGGAGATGGGGAGACCCAGTACTTC
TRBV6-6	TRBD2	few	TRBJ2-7	CALAVAGAGEQYF	TGTGCCTTGGCAGTAGCGGGAGCCGGCGAGCAGTACTTC
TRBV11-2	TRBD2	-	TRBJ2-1	CASRDLAGLVYNEQFF	TGTGCCAGCAGGGATCTAGCGGGGCTCGTCTACAATGAGCAGTTCTTC
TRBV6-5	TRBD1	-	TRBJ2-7	CASTPPGQAYEQYF	TGTGCCAGCACTCCTCCGGGACAGGCCTACGAGCAGTACTTC
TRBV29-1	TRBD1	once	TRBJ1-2	CSVEDPDREDYGYTF	TGCAGCGTTGAAGATCCGGACAGGGAGGACTATGGCTACACCTTC
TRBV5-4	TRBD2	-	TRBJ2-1	CASSELSGSPYNEQFF	TGTGCCAGCAGCGAGCTTAGCGGGAGCCCCTACAATGAGCAGTTCTTC
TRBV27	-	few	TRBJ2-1	CASSSYRNEQFF	TGTGCCAGCAGTTCTTACAGAAATGAGCAGTTCTTC
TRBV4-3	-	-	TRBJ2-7	CASSGRVSGSYEQYF	TGCGCCAGCAGCGGAAGGGTCAGCGGCTCCTACGAGCAGTACTTC
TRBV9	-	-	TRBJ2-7	CASSVPGRQVNIYEQYF	TGTGCCAGCAGCGTCCCTGGGAGACAGGTGAACATCTACGAGCAGTACTTC
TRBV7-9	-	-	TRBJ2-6	CASSRTYPAESSGANVLTF	TGTGCCAGCAGCAGGACATACCCGGCCGAAAGCTCTGGGGCCAACGTCCTGACTTTC
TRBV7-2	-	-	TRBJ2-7	CASTFRASEKYEQYF	TGTGCCAGCACCTTCCGGGCTAGCGAGAAATACGAGCAGTACTTC
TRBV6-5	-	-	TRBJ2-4	CASSPYTGKSIQYF	TGTGCCAGCAGTCCATACACCGGGAAAAGCATTCAGTACTTC
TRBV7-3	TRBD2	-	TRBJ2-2	CASSSSAGGYTGELFF	TGTGCCAGCAGCTCCTCAGCGGGAGGCTACACCGGGGAGCTGTTTTTT
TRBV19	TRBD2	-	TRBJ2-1	CASSVIAGADEQFF	TGTGCCAGTAGTGTCATAGCGGGAGCGGATGAGCAGTTCTTC
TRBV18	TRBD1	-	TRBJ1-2	CASSARGQGTDYGYTF	TGTGCCAGCTCAGCACGGGGACAGGGAACGGACTATGGCTACACCTTC
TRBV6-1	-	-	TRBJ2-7	CASSEQRTRRLSYEQYF	TGTGCCAGCAGTGAACAACGGACTCGGAGACTTTCCTACGAGCAGTACTTC
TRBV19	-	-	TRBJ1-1	CASRWQGYTNTEAFF	TGTGCCAGTAGGTGGCAGGGTTATACGAACACTGAAGCTTTCTTT
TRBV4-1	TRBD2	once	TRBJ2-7	CASSRGTSGISYEQYF	TGCGCCAGCAGCCGCGGGACTAGCGGGATATCCTACGAGCAGTACTTC
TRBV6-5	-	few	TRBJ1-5	CATRLYSNQPQHF	TGTGCCACCAGGCTCTATAGCAATCAGCCCCAGCATTTT
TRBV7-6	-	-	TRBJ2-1	CASSSRSQGNEQFF	TGTGCCAGCAGCTCGCGGTCACAGGGAAATGAGCAGTTCTTC
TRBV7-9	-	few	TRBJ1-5	CASSLYAGIGQPQHF	TGTGCCAGCAGCTTGTATGCAGGTATCGGTCAGCCCCAGCATTTT
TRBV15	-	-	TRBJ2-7	CATSRDRATSSYEQYF	TGTGCCACCAGCAGAGATAGAGCGACTAGCTCCTACGAGCAGTACTTC
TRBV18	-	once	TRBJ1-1	CASSPEGGTEAFF	TGTGCCAGCTCACCCGAGGGAGGGACTGAAGCTTTCTTT
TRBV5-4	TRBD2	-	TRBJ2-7	CASSNWGLAGFYEQYF	TGTGCCAGCAGCAATTGGGGACTAGCGGGGTTCTACGAGCAGTACTTC
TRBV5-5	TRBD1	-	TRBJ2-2	CASRTTGGFGNTGELFF	TGTGCCAGCAGGACGACAGGGGGCTTTGGGAACACCGGGGAGCTGTTTTTT
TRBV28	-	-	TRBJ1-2	CASSFVGGYGYTF	TGTGCCAGCAGTTTTGTCGGGGGCTATGGCTACACCTTC
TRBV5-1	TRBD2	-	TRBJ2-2	CASSRAVAGAGTGELFF	TGCGCCAGCAGCCGAGCGGTTGCGGGAGCGGGCACCGGGGAGCTGTTTTTT
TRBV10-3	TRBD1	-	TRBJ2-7	CAISEGTDDYEQYF	TGTGCCATCAGTGAGGGGACAGACGACTACGAGCAGTACTTC
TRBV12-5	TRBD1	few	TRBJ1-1	CASGRDRVTEAFF	TGTGCTAGTGGACGGGACAGGGTCACTGAAGCTTTCTTT
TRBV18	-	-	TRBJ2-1	CASSGGTVRDEQFF	TGTGCCAGCTCAGGAGGGACCGTACGGGATGAGCAGTTCTTC
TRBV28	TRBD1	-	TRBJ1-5	CASQPDRDHQPQHF	TGTGCCAGCCAACCAGACAGGGATCATCAGCCCCAGCATTTT
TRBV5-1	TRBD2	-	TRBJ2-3	CASSFGGGSNTDTQYF	TGCGCCAGCAGCTTTGGGGGGGGGTCCAACACAGATACGCAGTATTTT
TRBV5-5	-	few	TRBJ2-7	CASSLAGVELYEQYF	TGTGCCAGCAGCTTGGCGGGGGTTGAGCTGTACGAGCAGTACTTC
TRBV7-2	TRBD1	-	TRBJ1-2	CASSLGGQGVNYGYTF	TGTGCCAGCAGCTTAGGCGGACAGGGGGTGAACTATGGCTACACCTTC
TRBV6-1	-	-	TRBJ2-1	CASSEVYGNLDEQFF	TGTGCCAGCAGTGAAGTATACGGGAATCTCGATGAGCAGTTCTTC
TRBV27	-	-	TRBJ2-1	CASRQDISPLLSQFF	TGTGCCAGCAGGCAAGACATCTCCCCTTTGCTATCACAGTTCTTC